The 17 T cell receptor beta chains in this list originate from one sample, sequenced in a study of cytomegalovirus exposure and HLA in healthy donors. The PCR had 60 Vbeta and 13 Jbeta primers. Clones were read by immunoSEQ multiplex PCR, and TCRdb kept only the in-frame ones, dropping some. The sample has 180,000 or so clones; more than 70% are singletons. The source material was PBMCs. The source of these receptors is a male donor in good health and CMV-seronegative.

The rearrangement joins TRBV9 to TRBJ2-1, with TRBD2 identical over 10 bases. Looked up from germline, CDR1 is SGDLS and CDR2 is YYNGEE. CDR3 size: 13 residues. The V gene end was trimmed by 8 bases and the J gene end by 3 bases; junction bases not matched to a gene: 2. In DNA form, the CDR3 reads TGTGCCAGTACTAGCGGGAACTACAATGAGCAGTTCTTC. Protein product: CASTSGNYNEQFF.

This clone occurred a few times. The rearrangement uses TRBV5-1 and TRBJ2-7; TRBD1 is a possible D gene (6 bases). CDR1 SGHRS and CDR2 YFSETQ come from the germline V gene. Trimming cost V 4 bases and J 3 bases, with 17 bases left between them. This CDR3 spans 15 amino acids. CDR3 bases: TGCGCCAGCAGCAACGACAGGACCCGAAACTACGAGCAGTACTTC. This sequence encodes CASSNDRTRNYEQYF.

The rearrangement joins TRBV11-1 to TRBJ1-1; D is ambiguous. Between the trimmed V and J ends, which lost 3 bases and 1 base, there was a span of 9 bases. Germline V gives CDR1 SGHAT, CDR2 FQDESV (reference sequence). This CDR3 is 14 amino acids long. The CDR3 loop reads CASSLWQENTEAFF. For the CDR3, the DNA is TGTGCCAGCAGCTTGTGGCAGGAGAACACTGAAGCTTTCTTT.

The chain combines TRBV11-3 with TRBJ2-7; D is uncertain. The CDR3 totals 13 residues. The germline V and J ends were trimmed by 1 base and 2 bases, with 6 bases remaining between them. The germline V gene encodes CDR1 SGHNT and CDR2 YENEEA. This chain's CDR3 is CASSLGSAYEQYF. CDR3 bases: TGTGCCAGCAGCTTAGGATCGGCCTACGAGCAGTACTTC.

The chain uses TRBV6-5 and TRBJ1-2; D is undetermined. Germline loops: CDR1 MNHEY, CDR2 SVGAGI. The CDR3 is made up of 14 amino acids. V was cut by 10 bases and J by 5 bases, with 20 bases left in between. CDR3 nucleotides: TGTGCCACCTCCCGGTATGAGACGGGATATGGCTACACCTTC. Protein sequence: CATSRYETGYGYTF.

Turning to this clone: Compared with germline, one end of the junction differs, possibly owing to a read error. V usage is TRBV7-9 and J usage is TRBJ2-7; 8 bases are a match to TRBD1. Germline-derived CDR1 and CDR2 are SEHNR and FQNEAQ (reference sequence). The CDR3 runs to 15 residues. This CDR3 is CSSSFGQGFFHEQYF. CDR3 nucleotide sequence: TGTTCCAGCAGCTTCGGACAGGGATTTTTCCACGAGCAGTACTTC.

The chain joins TRBV6-1 to TRBJ2-1, with 8 bases matching TRBD1. Germline assignment: CDR1 MNHNS and CDR2 SASEGT. The J segment lost 9 bases and the V segment lost 4 bases, leaving 11 bases of the junction unmatched. This CDR3 spans 15 amino acids. CDR3: CASSATGVLVVEQFF. CDR3 bases: TGTGCCAGCAGTGCGACAGGGGTTCTAGTAGTTGAGCAGTTCTTC.

The chain has TRBV12-5 and TRBJ2-3; 7 positions agree with TRBD2. Per the germline V gene, CDR1 is LGHNT and CDR2 is FRNRAP. The CDR3 is made up of 15 amino acids. The ends lost 2 bases at V and 6 bases at J; junction bases unmatched: 8. DNA of the CDR3: TGTGCTAGTGGTTTGAGACTAGACGGGAGGGATACGCAGTATTTT. Its translation: CASGLRLDGRDTQYF.

V gene TRBV5-4 combines with J gene TRBJ2-5; a weak D match, TRBD2 (6 bases). Trimming shortened V by 3 bases and J by 0 bases, and 12 bases separated the two germline ends. The CDR3 has 15 amino acids. Germline V lookup: CDR1 SGHNT, CDR2 YYREEE (reference sequence). DNA of the CDR3: TGTGCCAGCAGCTCGGGAGCGGAATACCAAGAGACCCAGTACTTC. Protein product: CASSSGAEYQETQYF. The variable domain in full, with the rest retrieved from reference TRBV5-4 and TRBJ2-5, is ETGVTQSPTHLIKTRGQQVTLRCSSQSGHNTVSWYQQALGQGPQFIFQYYREEENGRGNFPPRFSGLQFPNYSSELNVNALELDDSALYLCASSSGAEYQETQYFGPGTRLLVL.

The count of this clone is one. This chain uses TRBV6-1 with TRBJ1-2; TRBD1 matches 9 bases. Per germline, CDR1 MNHNS and CDR2 SASEGT. The length of the CDR3 is 15 residues. The junction had 11 bases not matched to a gene; V was cut back by 2 bases and J by 10 bases. Written as DNA, the CDR3 is TGTGCCAGCAGTGAAAGTGTCGGGACAGGGCCCTACTACACCTTC. Translating it yields CASSESVGTGPYYTF.

The J gene is TRBJ1-5, the V gene TRBV6-5; D perhaps matches TRBD1 (6 bases). The CDR3 extends over 12 amino acids. Germline V gene lookup returns CDR1 MNHEY and CDR2 SVGAGI. Trimming pared 6 bases from V and 4 bases from J, leaving 7 bases between. CDR3 sequence: CASRRGNQPQHF. CDR3 in DNA: TGTGCCAGCAGGAGGGGGAATCAGCCCCAGCATTTT.

The chain is built from TRBV6-1 and TRBJ2-5, with D unresolved. Germline V gene sequence: CDR1 MNHNS, CDR2 SASEGT. V lost 5 bases, J lost 5 bases, and 6 bases lay in between. The CDR3 is 11 amino acids. CDR3 coding DNA: TGTGCCAGCAGTATGTCTGAGACCCAGTACTTC. Translated, it gives CASSMSETQYF.

Only one count was recorded for this clone. J is TRBJ1-2 and V is TRBV6-5; TRBD1 agrees at 7 bases. After removal of 0 bases from V and 8 bases from J, the junction contained 6 bases not matched to a gene. The germline V gene has CDR1 MNHEY and CDR2 SVGAGI. The CDR3 spans 14 residues. This chain's CDR3 is CASSYSDRSGGYTF. The CDR3 DNA sequence: TGTGCCAGCAGTTACTCGGACAGGAGTGGGGGCTACACCTTC.

The rearrangement links TRBV6-1 to TRBJ1-5; D uncertain. Germline CDR1 is MNHNS and CDR2 is SASEGT. There are 17 residues in the CDR3. V lost 1 base and J 0 bases, leaving 13 bases between the germline ends. The CDR3 here is CASSEEPGPYSNQPQHF. Written as DNA, the CDR3 is TGTGCCAGCAGTGAAGAACCAGGCCCATATAGCAATCAGCCCCAGCATTTT.

The chain recombines TRBV27 with TRBJ2-2; TRBD2 aligns across 8 bases. CDR1 and CDR2 from the germline V gene are MNHEY and SMNVEV (reference sequence). V lost 4 bases to trimming and J lost 5 bases; unmatched junction nucleotides: 12. This CDR3 comprises 17 residues. CDR3 residues: CASSSRSGTRRTGELFF. In nucleotides, the CDR3 is TGTGCCAGCAGTTCCCGCTCCGGGACTAGAAGGACCGGGGAGCTGTTTTTT.

The chain carries TRBV11-3 and TRBJ2-1; TRBD1 is a possible D gene (6 bases). Trimming shortened V by 4 bases and J by 8 bases, and 6 bases separated the two germline ends. Per germline, CDR1 SGHNT and CDR2 YENEEA. CDR3 length equals 11 residues. The CDR3 loop is CASSSGDEQFF. Written as DNA, the CDR3 is TGTGCCAGCAGCTCAGGGGATGAGCAGTTCTTC.

As for this clone: The junction does not match germline at one end; this may be a read error. The chain uses TRBV6-1 and TRBJ2-7; D remains unclear. The CDR3 totals 14 residues. CDR1 and CDR2 (germline): MNHNS, SASEGT. Here the CDR3 reads CASSEARSSHEQYF. The CDR3 nucleotides read TGTGCCAGCAGTGAAGCGCGCTCCTCCCACGAGCAGTACTTC.